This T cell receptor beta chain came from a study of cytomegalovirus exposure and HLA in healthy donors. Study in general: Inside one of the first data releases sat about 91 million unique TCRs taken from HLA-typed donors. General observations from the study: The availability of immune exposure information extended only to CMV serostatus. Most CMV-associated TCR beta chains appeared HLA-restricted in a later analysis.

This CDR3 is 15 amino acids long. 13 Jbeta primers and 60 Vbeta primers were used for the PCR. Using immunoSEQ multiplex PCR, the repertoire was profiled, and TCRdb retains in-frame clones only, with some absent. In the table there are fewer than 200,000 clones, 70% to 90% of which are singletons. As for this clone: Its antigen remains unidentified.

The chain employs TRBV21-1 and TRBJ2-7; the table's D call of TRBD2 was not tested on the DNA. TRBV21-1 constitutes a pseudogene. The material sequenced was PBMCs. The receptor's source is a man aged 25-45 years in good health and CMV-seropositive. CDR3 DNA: TGTGCCAGCAGATGTAGCGGGTACCCTCCCTACGAGCAGTACTTC. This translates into CASRCSGYPPYEQYF.